This TCR beta chain comes out of a study of early T cells in non-severe SARS-CoV-2 infection (dated by TCRdb to about 2021). About the investigation overall: Because TCR sequencing relied on bulk RNA taken from unsorted whole blood, pairing of alpha and beta chains was not possible.

Results and caveats for the whole study, not just this receptor: VDJdb matching was skewed toward anti-spike CD8 responses, so virus-specific expansions were likely underestimated and private and CD4 specificities were missed.

Set within a cohort of healthcare workers in London, UK, this nested case-control study involved weekly PCR testing of nasopharyngeal swabs along with blood sampling. Between 23 and 31 March 2020, the week of the UK lockdown, healthcare workers were enrolled and then followed up weekly for as long as 16 weeks. To prepare the library, 5' RACE was applied. TCRdb lists the instrument as NextSeq 500. The TCR library protocol attached unique molecular identifiers to individual cDNA molecules to correct for sequencing error and PCR bias. Both TCR alpha and beta chains were sequenced, and tight co-correlation was observed between alpha and beta sequence abundances in each sample. Per the original workflow: Decombinator V4 was used to perform V gene, J gene and CDR3 annotation of TCR sequences. Expanded TCRs were defined as changing significantly between any two time points under a Poisson model with p below 0.0001. Abundances of TCRs were expressed as counts per million after normalisation to the total number of TCRs sequenced in each sample. MAIT TCRs were defined by TRAV1-2 paired with TRAJ12, TRAJ20 or TRAJ33, and iNKT TCRs by TRAV10 paired with TRAJ18. VDJdb, accessed 1 November 2021, was searched for CMV, EBV and SARS-CoV-2 annotated TCRs, excluding TCRs annotated for multiple antigens. TCRdb reprocessing: public reads trimmed at Q25 with fastp, clones called with MiXCR, in-frame beta chains kept. Each CDR3 protein appears once, grouped with its most common genes and DNA. The V and J calls were determined by TCRdb, not by the authors. In this sample the table shows 75,000 to 100,000 distinct CDR3 sequences, 14% of which occur a single time. The top ten clones comprise about 7.5% of the sample.

This clonotype was counted only a few times. This receptor's antigen is unknown. No much larger clone exists at a distance of one base, and base qualities are not known. V is reduced by 4 bases and J by 2 bases, leaving a spacing of 16 bases between them. Reading the germline V gene gives CDR1 SGDLS and CDR2 YYNGEE. The CDR3 contains 15 residues, cysteine and phenylalanine counted. Only the CDR3 DNA stays, 45 bases, in frame from base 1. Rearrangement joined TRBV9 to TRBJ2-7; the D gene assignment is ambiguous. This receptor was obtained from an adult who was a healthcare worker with PCR-confirmed SARS-CoV-2 infection or an uninfected control (not recorded which). Sequencing used whole blood. The nucleotide sequence is given as TGTGCCAGCAGCACGAACTACGGGCCCGCCTACGAGCAGTACTTC. It translates to CASSTNYGPAYEQYF.